The present TCR beta chain was sequenced within a study of blood T cell repertoires in COVID-19. Across the study: Donors in the United States, Italy and Spain gave samples during acute or convalescent COVID-19.

Authors' data handling: For nucleated cells, counts were estimated from reference gene primer amplification. TCRdb's table, derived via immunoSEQ multiplex PCR, lists solely in-frame clones and lacks some. Clone size and the V and J calls come from that table; the DNA yielded D and trimming. This sample has about 62,000 clones, with about nine tenths found just once. Germline V gene data show CDR1 as GTSNPN and CDR2 as SVGIG (reference sequence). This CDR3 contains 14 residues. The ends lost 2 bases at V and 4 bases at J; junction bases unmatched: 4. The chain couples TRBV30 to TRBJ2-3; TRBD2 matches at 9 bases. Sequenced material: peripheral blood. The origin of this receptor is an elderly woman with acute or convalescent COVID-19. The CDR3 DNA reads as TGTGCCTGGAGTCTCGGCGGGGGGGCAGATACGCAGTATTTT. Protein: CAWSLGGGADTQYF.